The clone carrying this T cell receptor (beta chain) has just one count. Generated by immunoSEQ multiplex PCR, the TCRdb table keeps only in-frame clones and is missing some. The sample has about 250,000 clones, roughly 89% seen once; the top ten hold roughly 8.3%. CDR1 MNHNS and CDR2 SASEGT come from the germline V gene. Trimming removed 4 bases from V and 0 bases from J; junction bases left unmatched: 7. The CDR3 covers 18 residues. Enrolled through a virtual design, the participants were between roughly 18 and 90 years of age and came from about two dozen US areas. Donors in Cohort 3 who had recovered were those with two negative PCRs, healthcare professional clearance, or resolution of their symptoms. This entry belongs to a study of blood T cell repertoires in COVID-19. The overall study: The United States, Italy and Spain supplied acute and convalescent COVID-19 samples. The cDNA or gDNA used as material had been derived from T cells, B-cell-depleted T cells, or PBMCs.

The chain employs TRBV6-1 and TRBJ2-6; TRBD1 aligns across 9 bases. The sample consisted of PBMCs or T cells enriched from blood (not recorded which). The clonotype comes from a middle-aged man who had recovered from COVID-19. The CDR3 protein is CASSVQGARSSGANVLTF. In nucleotides, the CDR3 is TGTGCCAGCAGTGTACAGGGGGCAAGGAGCTCTGGGGCCAACGTCCTGACTTTC.